These 7 T cell receptor beta chains were sequenced from one sample in a study of blood T cell repertoires in COVID-19. Profiling relied on immunoSEQ multiplex PCR, and the TCRdb table lists in-frame clones only, not all of them. The repertoire holds 75,000 to 95,000 clones, with 84% as singletons. The sample consisted of peripheral blood. These receptors were obtained from a man aged 55 to 70 with acute or convalescent COVID-19.

This sequence joins TRBV28 and TRBJ2-7; 8 bases are shared with TRBD2. Germline values: CDR1 MDHEN, CDR2 SYDVKM. After removal of 3 bases from V and 5 bases from J, the junction contained 6 bases not matched to a gene. The CDR3 loop spans 14 amino acids. CDR3: CASSLAGGGDEQYF. CDR3 nucleotide sequence: TGTGCCAGCAGTTTGGCGGGGGGTGGCGACGAGCAGTACTTC.

This rearrangement joins TRBV2 to TRBJ2-3; TRBD2 matches 11 bases. The CDR3 has 14 amino acids. V gave up 7 bases and J gave up 1 base; unmatched junction bases: 1. The germline gives CDR1 SNHLY, CDR2 FYNNEI. The CDR3 coding sequence is TGTGCCAGCAAGGGACTAGCGGGCACAGATACGCAGTATTTT. This gives the protein CASKGLAGTDTQYF.

The chain has TRBV7-8 and TRBJ1-1; TRBD1 aligns across 8 bases. Germline-derived CDR1 and CDR2 are SGHVS and FQNEAQ. This CDR3 region has 16 residues. The V and J ends lost 0 bases and 5 bases, in that order; junction bases with no gene match: 8. CDR3 protein: CASSLARAGGWTEAFF. The CDR3 bases are TGTGCCAGCAGCTTAGCGAGGGCAGGGGGCTGGACTGAAGCTTTCTTT.

DNA of the CDR3: TGTGCCAGCAGAAAAGGGGCAACCTACGAGCAGTACTTC. Its protein is CASRKGATYEQYF. The chain recombines TRBV6-5 with TRBJ2-7, with D maybe TRBD1 (5 bases). The CDR3 length is 13 residues. The V gene lost 6 bases and the J gene lost 2 bases, with 11 bases spanning the gap. The V gene's germline CDR1 is MNHEY and CDR2 SVGAGI.

CDR3 protein: CASSSDRAGEKLFF. The DNA of the CDR3 is TGTGCCAGCAGTTCGGACAGGGCAGGGGAAAAACTGTTTTTT. The rearrangement uses TRBV2 and TRBJ1-4, with 8 bases aligning to TRBD1. J gave up 8 bases and V 5 bases, and 7 bases lay outside the gene matches. The CDR3 runs to 14 residues. Germline assignment: CDR1 SNHLY and CDR2 FYNNEI.

The chain recombines TRBV24-1 with TRBJ2-1; D remains unclear. V was trimmed by 5 bases and J by 8 bases, leaving 12 bases between them. Germline CDR1 and CDR2: KGHDR and SFDVKD. The CDR3 spans 13 residues. Written as DNA, the CDR3 is TGTGCCACCAGTGCACCCCCCTCGGATGAGCAGTTCTTC. Protein sequence: CATSAPPSDEQFF.

This clone was seen a handful of times. This chain links TRBV2 with TRBJ2-7; TRBD1 aligns across 12 bases. The CDR3 loop spans 15 amino acids. The germline V gene encodes CDR1 SNHLY and CDR2 FYNNEI. J lost 7 bases, V lost 4 bases, and 8 bases had no gene match. CDR3 DNA: TGTGCCAGCAGTGTCAGGGGACAGGGGGCGCGTGAGCAGTACTTC. Translating gives CASSVRGQGAREQYF. The whole variable domain, filled in from reference TRBV2 and TRBJ2-7, reads EPEVTQTPSHQVTQMGQEVILRCVPISNHLYFYWYRQILGQKVEFLVSFYNNEISEKSEIFDDQFSVERPDGSNFTLKIRSTKLEDSAMYFCASSVRGQGAREQYFGPGTRLTVT.